Listed below are T cell receptor beta chains from one sample, sequenced in a study of blood T cells in healthy people across ages. TCRdb processed the 5' RACE reads anew with MiXCR; each CDR3 protein has one entry. The sample lists around 1,700,000 distinct CDR3 sequences, roughly 28% seen once, with 6.5% to 8.5% in the top ten. The sequencing input was blood. All receptors come from a woman aged 25 to 45 in good health. CDR3s leave out the opening cysteine and the closing phenylalanine or tryptophan. Each record gives: D gene, V gene, J gene, CDR3 protein. A D gene is named only where the DNA matches it firmly.

NA	TRBV29-1	TRBJ1-1	SKGSENTEAF
NA	TRBV29-1	TRBJ2-3	SYYDRTDTQY
NA	TRBV4-3	TRBJ1-1	ASSRGPGGGNTEAF
TRBD2	TRBV20-1	TRBJ2-1	SARDSSGGSYNEQF
TRBD1	TRBV12-3/TRBV12-4	TRBJ1-2	ASSTRQGANYGYT
TRBD1	TRBV20-1	TRBJ1-2	SARGGRLGYT
NA	TRBV25-1	TRBJ2-7	ASSPKIGGAEQY
NA	TRBV14	TRBJ1-1	ASLGVNTEAF
NA	TRBV20-1	TRBJ1-1	SADTGMNTEAF
NA	TRBV4-1	TRBJ2-2	ASSPAPTEGTGELF
TRBD1	TRBV7-2	TRBJ1-2	ASRYRDSSYGYT
NA	TRBV29-1	TRBJ2-1	SVGRDEQF
NA	TRBV24-1	TRBJ2-3	ATGTGGRGRDTQY
NA	TRBV25-1	TRBJ2-5	ASSGSYGETQY
TRBD2	TRBV12-3/TRBV12-4	TRBJ2-1	ASSSRTSGGAEYNEQF
NA	TRBV7-2	TRBJ2-1	ASSLAVGNERF
TRBD1	TRBV2	TRBJ2-1	ASSGGTGDYNEQF
NA	TRBV6-6	TRBJ2-2	ASSLSSADTGELF
NA	TRBV20-1	TRBJ2-5	STTRTGETQY
NA	TRBV14	TRBJ2-1	ASSQTREGQF
NA	TRBV10-3	TRBJ2-7	AISVTEAEQY
NA	TRBV5-5	TRBJ2-7	ASSLAALAGGVSYEQY
TRBD2	TRBV11-2	TRBJ2-1	ASSRLAGGNDQF
NA	TRBV27	TRBJ1-2	ASTGGLGGYT
NA	TRBV20-1	TRBJ1-4	SASHTGTNEKLF
TRBD1	TRBV20-1	TRBJ1-2	SASPGQGAPGYGYT